This entry describes one T cell receptor beta chain. No antigen is known for it. Clones were sequenced by immunoSEQ multiplex PCR, and TCRdb holds only the in-frame ones, with some missing. The sample contains around 980,000 clones, about 84% of which appear only once. This sample is drawn from a study of shared clonotypes between healthy human individuals. Study conclusions and caveats: An expected dependence of interdonor clonotype sharing on sequencing depth was noted.

Germline CDR1 and CDR2: SGHAT and FQNNGV. The CDR3 is made up of 16 amino acids. Trimming stripped 7 bases from V and 2 bases from J, with 15 bases between. This TCR derives from a man between 18 and 35 years old in good health. Some clones in this sample may be carry-over from other donors' samples. This sequence joins TRBV11-2 and TRBJ2-6, with D perhaps assigned TRBD1 or TRBD2 (6 bases each). The sample taken for sequencing was memory CD4+ T cells from PBMCs. Subset given: CD45RA-negative fraction. The CDR3 is CASTLSRGAGANVLTF. The CDR3 nucleotides read TGTGCCAGCACCCTTAGTAGGGGGGCTGGGGCCAACGTCCTGACTTTC.